These 18 T cell receptor beta chains originate from one sample sequenced in a study of blood T cell repertoires in COVID-19. Libraries were prepared by immunoSEQ multiplex PCR; TCRdb keeps only in-frame clonotypes and omits some of them. The sample holds about 41,000 clones, roughly 85% seen once. The sample was peripheral blood. The receptor set was obtained from a man aged 55 to 70 with acute or convalescent COVID-19.

This rearrangement joins TRBV27 to TRBJ1-5; 9 nucleotides agree with TRBD1. V was pared by 5 bases and J by 2 bases, with 1 base of the junction left unmatched. The CDR3 length is 14 residues. Germline CDR1 and CDR2: MNHEY and SMNVEV (reference sequence). The CDR3 sequence is CASSRQGGNQPQHF. The CDR3 coding sequence is TGTGCCAGCAGTCGACAGGGGGGCAATCAGCCCCAGCATTTT.

The V gene is TRBV20-1, the J gene TRBJ2-5, with TRBD2 matching 7 bases. Germline V gene data show CDR1 as DFQATT and CDR2 as SNEGSKA (reference sequence). The CDR3 has 15 amino acids. V shed 3 bases and J 0 bases; nucleotides not matched to a gene: 7. The CDR3 DNA reads TGCAGTGCTAGTTCCGTCGGGGGGTACCAAGAGACCCAGTACTTC. Residues: CSASSVGGYQETQYF.

This clone was seen a single time. V is TRBV12-3 or TRBV12-4 and J is TRBJ2-2; TRBD2 matches at 7 bases. The CDR3 is 12 residues long. CDR3 in amino acids: CATGGNTGELFF. The CDR3 DNA reads TGTGCTACGGGGGGGAACACCGGGGAGCTGTTTTTT.

V is TRBV5-6 and J is TRBJ1-1, with 9 nucleotides matching TRBD1. Trimming cost V 3 bases and J 7 bases; bases outside gene matches: 4. Germline V lookup: CDR1 SGHDT, CDR2 YYEEEE. This CDR3 region has 13 residues. The CDR3 sequence is CASSSGTGFEAFF. Written as DNA, the CDR3 is TGTGCCAGCAGCTCCGGGACAGGGTTTGAAGCTTTCTTT. The full variable domain, completed using reference TRBV5-6 and TRBJ1-1, is DAGVTQSPTHLIKTRGQQVTLRCSPKSGHDTVSWYQQALGQGPQFIFQYYEEEERQRGNFPDRFSGHQFPNYSSELNVNALLLGDSALYLCASSSGTGFEAFFGQGTRLTVV.

By share, this clone counts as medium-sized. The J gene is TRBJ1-1, the V gene TRBV19; perhaps TRBD1 as D (5 bases). V lost 3 bases and J 5 bases, leaving 13 bases between the germline ends. This CDR3 comprises 14 residues. Per the germline V gene, CDR1 is LNHDA and CDR2 is SQIVND (reference sequence). CDR3 protein: CASSIAQGGTEAFF. The CDR3 DNA reads as TGTGCCAGTAGTATCGCGCAGGGAGGTACTGAAGCTTTCTTT.

This clone has just a few counts. The CDR3 loop is CASSQGVNTEAFF. The CDR3 nucleotides read TGTGCCAGCTCCCAGGGGGTGAACACTGAAGCTTTCTTT. The rearrangement links TRBV18 to TRBJ1-1; 7 bases map to TRBD1. Looked up from germline, CDR1 is KGHSH and CDR2 is LQKENI. With 6 bases clipped from V and 0 bases from J, the junction kept 1 base outside the gene matches. The CDR3 sequence is 13 residues long.

The rearrangement uses TRBV7-2 and TRBJ1-5, with 10 bases fitting TRBD1. Germline CDR1 SGHTA, CDR2 FQGNSA. The CDR3 has 15 amino acids. The ends lost 5 bases at V and 6 bases at J; junction bases unmatched: 7. The CDR3 region has the DNA TGTGCCAGCAGCCCCGGGGGACAGGGGAGTCAGCCCCAGCATTTT. Amino acid sequence: CASSPGGQGSQPQHF.

The chain recombines TRBV30 with TRBJ2-1; 14 nucleotides line up with TRBD2. In germline, CDR1 is GTSNPN, CDR2 SVGIG (reference sequence). This CDR3 is 16 amino acids long. After removal of 0 bases from V and 9 bases from J, the junction contained 7 bases not matched to a gene. The CDR3 sequence: CAWSVRTSGGPGEQFF. In DNA form, the CDR3 reads TGTGCCTGGAGTGTTCGGACTAGCGGGGGGCCTGGTGAGCAGTTCTTC. The whole variable domain, remainder taken from reference TRBV30 and TRBJ2-1, is SQTIHQWPATLVQPVGSPLSLECTVEGTSNPNLYWYRQAAGRGLQLLFYSVGIGQISSEVPQNLSASRPQDRQFILSSKKLLLSDSGFYLCAWSVRTSGGPGEQFFGPGTRLTVL.

This chain connects TRBV5-1 to TRBJ1-6, with D possibly being TRBD1 (5 bases). The CDR3 spans 16 residues. CDR1 and CDR2 (germline): SGHRS, YFSETQ. V lost 6 bases and J 7 bases, leaving 20 bases between the germline ends. DNA for the CDR3: TGCGCCAGCACCCCAATGGGGGGACGCCCGAATTCACCCCTCCACTTT. Its translation: CASTPMGGRPNSPLHF.

This chain uses TRBV6-5 with TRBJ1-1; 8 bases are a match to TRBD1. This CDR3 has 14 residues. V dropped 7 bases and J dropped 1; count of bases not matched to a gene: 5. Germline CDR1 reads MNHEY; CDR2 reads SVGAGI. The CDR3 sequence: CASTIGQGNTEAFF. Written as DNA, the CDR3 is TGTGCCAGCACTATCGGACAGGGGAACACTGAAGCTTTCTTT.

The chain employs TRBV2 and TRBJ1-1; the match to TRBD1 covers 8 bases. The CDR3 is 12 residues long. V was pared by 8 bases and J by 5 bases, with 4 bases of the junction left unmatched. Germline V gene data show CDR1 as SNHLY and CDR2 as FYNNEI. The CDR3 sequence: CASGQGGTEAFF. The CDR3 nucleotides read TGTGCCAGCGGACAGGGAGGGACTGAAGCTTTCTTT.

V is TRBV2 and J is TRBJ2-3; perhaps TRBD1 as D (5 bases). The CDR3 totals 14 residues. Germline V gene lookup returns CDR1 SNHLY and CDR2 FYNNEI. V was cut by 7 bases and J by 2 bases, with 13 bases left in between. CDR3 bases: TGTGCCAGCAAGCCGACAGCCCTCACAGATACGCAGTATTTT. It encodes CASKPTALTDTQYF. Full variable domain (remainder filled in from reference TRBV2 and TRBJ2-3): EPEVTQTPSHQVTQMGQEVILRCVPISNHLYFYWYRQILGQKVEFLVSFYNNEISEKSEIFDDQFSVERPDGSNFTLKIRSTKLEDSAMYFCASKPTALTDTQYFGPGTRLTVL.

This clone is labeled medium-sized. CDR3 nucleotides: TGTGCCAGCAGCCCCACAGGGATCGGGTACGAGCAGTACTTC. It encodes CASSPTGIGYEQYF. J is TRBJ2-7 and V is TRBV5-8, with a tentative D call TRBD1 (6 bases). Looked up from germline, CDR1 is SGHTS and CDR2 is YDEGEE. The V end lost 4 bases, the J end lost 4 bases, and 15 bases lay between the germline ends. There are 14 residues in the CDR3.

This chain connects TRBV18 to TRBJ2-6, with 7 bases identical to TRBD2. V shed 2 bases, J shed 0 bases, and the junction held 7 bases outside the gene matches. The CDR3 covers 18 residues. In germline, CDR1 is KGHSH, CDR2 LQKENI. The CDR3 region is CASSPVSGPSSGANVLTF. CDR3 in DNA: TGTGCCAGCTCACCAGTTAGCGGGCCTAGCTCTGGGGCCAACGTCCTGACTTTC.

The V and J genes are TRBV7-2 and TRBJ2-3; 7 nucleotides line up with TRBD2. Germline V gene lookup returns CDR1 SGHTA and CDR2 FQGNSA. Trimming removed 5 bases from V and 4 bases from J; junction bases left unmatched: 9. The CDR3 contains 15 residues. This CDR3 is CASSPQSGEADTQYF. The CDR3 DNA reads as TGTGCCAGCAGCCCCCAAAGCGGGGAGGCAGATACGCAGTATTTT.

In its sample, this clone was seen a few times. The rearrangement links TRBV3-1 (or the pseudogene TRBV3-2) to TRBJ2-5, with TRBD2 matching 12 bases. Trimming removed 1 base from V and 5 bases from J; junction bases left unmatched: 2. Germline CDR1 is LGHDT and CDR2 is YNNKEL (reference sequence). The CDR3 has 15 residues. The CDR3 spells CASSQGLAGGETQYF. The CDR3 nucleotides are TGTGCCAGCAGCCAAGGGCTAGCGGGGGGGGAGACCCAGTACTTC.

This rearrangement joins TRBV27 to TRBJ2-1, with TRBD2 as a possible D gene (6 bases). The CDR3 covers 14 residues. CDR1 is MNHEY and CDR2 is SMNVEV in the germline V gene (reference sequence). Between the trimmed V and J ends, which lost 2 bases and 4 bases, there was a span of 9 bases. As DNA, the CDR3 is TGTGCCAGCAGTTTAAGGCGGGGTTACAATGAGCAGTTCTTC. It translates to CASSLRRGYNEQFF.

The genes are TRBV6-2 or TRBV6-3 and TRBJ1-5, with 7 positions matching TRBD1. This CDR3 comprises 15 residues. J gave up 3 bases and V 4 bases, and 6 bases lay outside the gene matches. Germline CDR1 is MNHEY and CDR2 is SVGEGT. The CDR3: CASSSTDRANQPQHF. The CDR3, as DNA: TGTGCCAGCAGTTCTACTGACAGGGCCAATCAGCCCCAGCATTTT.